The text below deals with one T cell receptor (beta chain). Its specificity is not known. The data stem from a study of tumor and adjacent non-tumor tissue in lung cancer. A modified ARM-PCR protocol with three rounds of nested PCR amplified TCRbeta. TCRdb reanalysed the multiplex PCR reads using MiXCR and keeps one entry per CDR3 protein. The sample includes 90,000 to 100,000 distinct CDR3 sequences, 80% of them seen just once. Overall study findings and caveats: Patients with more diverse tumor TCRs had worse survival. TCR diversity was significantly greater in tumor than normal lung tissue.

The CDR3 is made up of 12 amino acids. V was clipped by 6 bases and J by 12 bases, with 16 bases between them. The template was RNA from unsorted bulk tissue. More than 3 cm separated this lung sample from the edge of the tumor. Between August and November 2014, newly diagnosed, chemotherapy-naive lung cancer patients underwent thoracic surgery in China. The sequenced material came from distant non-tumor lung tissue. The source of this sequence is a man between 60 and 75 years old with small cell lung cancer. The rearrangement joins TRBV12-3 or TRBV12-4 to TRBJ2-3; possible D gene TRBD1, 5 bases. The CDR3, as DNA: TGTGCCAGCAGCCAGGACAAGGGTACACAGTATTTT. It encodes CASSQDKGTQYF.